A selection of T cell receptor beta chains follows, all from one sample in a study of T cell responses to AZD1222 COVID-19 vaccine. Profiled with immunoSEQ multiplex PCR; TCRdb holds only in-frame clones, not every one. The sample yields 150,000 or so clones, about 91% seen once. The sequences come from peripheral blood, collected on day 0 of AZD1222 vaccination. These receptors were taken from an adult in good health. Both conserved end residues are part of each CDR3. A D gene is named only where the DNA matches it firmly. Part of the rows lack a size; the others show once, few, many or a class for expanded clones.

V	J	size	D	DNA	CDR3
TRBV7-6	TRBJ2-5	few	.	TGTGCCAGCAGCTTAGCGAGGGGACACAAAGAGACCCAGTACTTC	CASSLARGHKETQYF
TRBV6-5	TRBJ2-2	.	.	TGTGCCAGCACCATCGTGGAATCCGGGGAGCTGTTTTTT	CASTIVESGELFF
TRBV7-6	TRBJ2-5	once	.	TGTGCCAGCAGCTTGGGTCAGGTCGAGACCCAGTACTTC	CASSLGQVETQYF
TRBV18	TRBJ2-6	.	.	TGTGCCAGCTCACAATCACAGCTTTCTGGGGCCAACGTCCTGACTTTC	CASSQSQLSGANVLTF
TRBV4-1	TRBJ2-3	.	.	TGCGCCAGCAGCCACTCAAAGGGGGATACGCAGTATTTT	CASSHSKGDTQYF
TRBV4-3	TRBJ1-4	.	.	TGCGCCAGCAGCCTCTACAGGTCTACTAATGAAAAACTGTTTTTT	CASSLYRSTNEKLFF
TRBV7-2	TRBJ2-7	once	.	TGTGCCAGCAGCTTAGGTTCACTAGCTATCTACGAGCAGTACTTC	CASSLGSLAIYEQYF
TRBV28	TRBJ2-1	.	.	TGTGCCAGCAGTGGGGCTGAATACGGTGGGGGGAATGAGCAGTTCTTC	CASSGAEYGGGNEQFF
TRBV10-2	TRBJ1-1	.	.	TGCGCCAGCAGTGATCGGGGGAACACTGAAGCTTTCTTT	CASSDRGNTEAFF
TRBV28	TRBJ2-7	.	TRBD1	TGTGCCAGCGGGACAGGCCACATCTACGAGCAGTACTTC	CASGTGHIYEQYF
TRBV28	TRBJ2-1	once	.	TGTGCCAGCAGTTCAAGGCAGAGCCACAATGAGCAGTTCTTC	CASSSRQSHNEQFF
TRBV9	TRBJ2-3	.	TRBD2	TGTGCCAGCAGCGTAGGAGCGGGGGGCCGCACAGATACGCAGTATTTT	CASSVGAGGRTDTQYF
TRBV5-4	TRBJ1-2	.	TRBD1	TGTGCCAGCAGCCTGGAGACAGGGCGGGGCTACACCTTC	CASSLETGRGYTF
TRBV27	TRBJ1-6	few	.	TGTGCCAGCAGTAGGACTCCCAAGGAATCCTATAATTCACCCCTCCACTTT	CASSRTPKESYNSPLHF
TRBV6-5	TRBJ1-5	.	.	TGTGCCAGCAGTTACTCTACAGGGAATGACCAGCCCCAGCATTTT	CASSYSTGNDQPQHF
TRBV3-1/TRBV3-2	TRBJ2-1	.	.	TGTGCCAGCAGTGGGGGGCTAGCGGACAATGAGCAGTTCTTC	CASSGGLADNEQFF
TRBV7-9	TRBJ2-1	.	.	TGTGCCAGCAGCCCCGGGACTCCCTTTGTCGAAGGAGAGCAGTTCTTC	CASSPGTPFVEGEQFF
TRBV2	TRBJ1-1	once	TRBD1	TGTGCCAGCAGTTCGGGACAGGAGATCACTGAAGCTTTCTTT	CASSSGQEITEAFF
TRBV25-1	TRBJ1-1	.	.	TGTGCCAGCAGTGAAATGGGGGGCCCTGAAGCTTTCTTT	CASSEMGGPEAFF
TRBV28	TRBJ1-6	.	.	TGTGCCAGCAGTTTGGACAGTAATTCACCCCTCCACTTT	CASSLDSNSPLHF
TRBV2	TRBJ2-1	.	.	TGTGCCAGCAGGGAGTTTAATGAGCAGTTCTTC	CASREFNEQFF
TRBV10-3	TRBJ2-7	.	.	TGTGCCATCAGTGAGTCTGAGCGAGCCTACGAGCAGTACTTC	CAISESERAYEQYF
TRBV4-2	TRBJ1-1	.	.	TGTGCCAGCAGCCAACCCCAGGGAGACAATGAAGCTTTCTTT	CASSQPQGDNEAFF
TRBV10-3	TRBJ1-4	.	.	TGTGCCATCAGTGAAGGTTCAGGGCAGGGTGGCGAAAAACTGTTTTTT	CAISEGSGQGGEKLFF
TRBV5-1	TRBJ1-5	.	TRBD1	TGCGCCAGCAGCTTGGAGGGACAGGGAGGATATCAGCCCCAGCATTTT	CASSLEGQGGYQPQHF
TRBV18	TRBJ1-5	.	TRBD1	TGTGCCAGCTCTGGGACAGGGAGGAGCAATCAGCCCCAGCATTTT	CASSGTGRSNQPQHF
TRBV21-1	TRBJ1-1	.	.	TGTGCCAGCAACAGCCACTATCCCCTAAACACTGAAGCTTTCTTT	CASNSHYPLNTEAFF
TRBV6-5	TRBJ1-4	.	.	TGTGCCAGCAGTTCAGGGATATCGGGGTTTTTT	CASSSGISGFF
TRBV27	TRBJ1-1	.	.	TGTGCCAGCAGTTTGACTGAGGGAAGCACTGAAGCTTTCTTT	CASSLTEGSTEAFF
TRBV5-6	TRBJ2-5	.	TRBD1	TGTGCCAGCAGCTTGGAACCAGGGGGCGGCGAGACCCAGTACTTC	CASSLEPGGGETQYF
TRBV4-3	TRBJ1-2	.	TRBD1	TGCGCCAGCAGCCAGGAACAGGGGTCCCTCTATGGCTACACCTTC	CASSQEQGSLYGYTF
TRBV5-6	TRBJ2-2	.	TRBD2	TGTGCCAGCAGCTTTCTTCTAGCGGGCACCGGGGAGCTGTTTTTT	CASSFLLAGTGELFF
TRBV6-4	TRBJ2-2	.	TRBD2	TGTGCCAGCAGTGCTAGCGGGGACACCGGGGAGCTGTTTTTT	CASSASGDTGELFF
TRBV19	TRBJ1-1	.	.	TGTGCCAGTATGACCCCTACAGGGCTGAACACTGAAGCTTTCTTT	CASMTPTGLNTEAFF
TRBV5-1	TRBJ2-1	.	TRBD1	TGCGCCAGCAGCCGGTTGGGCTCCGGGACAGGCCCCTACAATGAGCAGTTCTTC	CASSRLGSGTGPYNEQFF
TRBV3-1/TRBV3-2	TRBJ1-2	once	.	TGTGCCAGCAGCCAAGATGCAACAGCCATTGGCTACACCTTC	CASSQDATAIGYTF
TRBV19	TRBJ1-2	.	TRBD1	TGTGCCAGTAGTAAACAGGGGGCCTCTGGCTACACCTTC	CASSKQGASGYTF
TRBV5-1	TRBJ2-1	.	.	TGCGCCAGCAGCTTGGTACCAGGGACCTACAATGAGCAGTTCTTC	CASSLVPGTYNEQFF
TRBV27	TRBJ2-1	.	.	TGTGCCAGCAGTTTATCCGGTAATATCTGGAATGAGCAGTTCTTC	CASSLSGNIWNEQFF
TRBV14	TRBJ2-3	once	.	TGTGCCAGCAGCCAATGGGGGCGTGGGACAGATACGCAGTATTTT	CASSQWGRGTDTQYF